The clone carrying this T cell receptor (beta chain) was seen a few times. This entry is derived from a study of blood T cell repertoires in COVID-19. Data came from immunoSEQ multiplex PCR; TCRdb stores just in-frame clones and leaves some out. The sample shows roughly 350,000 clones, approximately 81% of them seen only once. Material for sequencing was peripheral blood. The origin of this receptor is a woman aged 18-29 years with acute or convalescent COVID-19.

This chain's CDR3 is CSASTRDSYNSPLHF. CDR3 nucleotide sequence: TGCAGTGCTAGTACCCGGGACTCCTATAATTCACCCCTCCACTTT. This rearrangement joins TRBV20-1 to TRBJ1-6; D is unresolved. Germline loops: CDR1 DFQATT, CDR2 SNEGSKA (reference sequence). This CDR3 contains 15 residues. The V end was cut by 3 bases, the J end by 0 bases, with 9 bases between.